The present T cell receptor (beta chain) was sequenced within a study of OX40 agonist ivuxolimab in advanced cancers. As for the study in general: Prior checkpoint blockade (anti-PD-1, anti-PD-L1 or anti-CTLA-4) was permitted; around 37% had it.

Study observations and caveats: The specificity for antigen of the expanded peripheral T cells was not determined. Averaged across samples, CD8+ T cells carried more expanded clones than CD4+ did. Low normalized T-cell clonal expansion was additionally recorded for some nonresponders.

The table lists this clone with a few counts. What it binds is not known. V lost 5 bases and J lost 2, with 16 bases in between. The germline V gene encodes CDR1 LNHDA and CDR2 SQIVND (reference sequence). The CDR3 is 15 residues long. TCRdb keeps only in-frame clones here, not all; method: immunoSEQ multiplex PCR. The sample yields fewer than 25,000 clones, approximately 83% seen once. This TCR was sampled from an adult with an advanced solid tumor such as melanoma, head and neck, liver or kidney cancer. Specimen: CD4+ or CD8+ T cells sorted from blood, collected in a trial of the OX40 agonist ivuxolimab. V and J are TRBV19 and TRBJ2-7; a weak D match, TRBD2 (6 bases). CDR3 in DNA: TGTGCCAGTAGTTCCCTGGAGGGCACAGCCTACGAGCAGTACTTC. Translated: CASSSLEGTAYEQYF.